This entry is about one T cell receptor beta chain. Germline-derived CDR1 and CDR2 are SGHNT and YYREEE (reference sequence). The CDR3 extends over 14 amino acids. The V end was cut by 4 bases, the J end by 3 bases, with 12 bases between. This sample is drawn from a study of T cell responses to AZD1222 COVID-19 vaccine. Here immunoSEQ multiplex PCR was the method, and the copy in TCRdb shows in-frame clones only, minus some. This sample has about 130,000 clones, with about 85% found just once. This TCR was recovered from an adult in good health. Sequences were derived from peripheral blood, sampled on day 0 of AZD1222 vaccination. The V gene is TRBV5-4, the J gene TRBJ2-3; no firm D call. CDR3 sequence: CASSIGWVTDTQYF. CDR3 nucleotides: TGTGCCAGCAGCATTGGATGGGTGACAGATACGCAGTATTTT. The full variable domain, completed using reference TRBV5-4 and TRBJ2-3, is ETGVTQSPTHLIKTRGQQVTLRCSSQSGHNTVSWYQQALGQGPQFIFQYYREEENGRGNFPPRFSGLQFPNYSSELNVNALELDDSALYLCASSIGWVTDTQYFGPGTRLTVL.